This is a list of T cell receptor beta chains from one sample in a study of naive and memory T cell subsets. TCRdb re-analysed the UMI-ligation and nested PCR reads in MiXCR, keeping a single row per CDR3 protein. The profile covers over 100,000 distinct CDR3 sequences, with 36% appearing a single time and 0.9% taken by the ten largest. Sequences were obtained from central memory CD4+ T cells from blood. Receptors were obtained from a human donor in good health. The CDR3 runs from the conserved cysteine through the conserved F or W. A D gene is named only where the DNA matches it firmly. The size field is filled for only some rows; it gives once, few, many or a size class.

TRBJ2-4,TRBV6-5,NA,few,CASARGRAGDIQYF,TGTGCCAGCGCTAGGGGCCGAGCTGGTGACATTCAGTACTTC
TRBJ1-2,TRBV6-5,NA,few,CASSYSRRDYGYTF,TGTGCCAGCAGTTACTCGAGAAGGGATTATGGCTACACCTTC
TRBJ2-1,TRBV20-1,TRBD1,NA,CSARTGVGYNEQFF,TGCAGTGCCCGGACAGGGGTCGGGTACAATGAGCAGTTCTTC
TRBJ2-7,TRBV6-1,TRBD2,once,CASTGTSGSYEQYF,TGTGCCAGCACCGGGACTAGCGGCTCCTACGAGCAGTACTTC
TRBJ1-5,TRBV6-6,NA,NA,CASSISGDQPQHF,TGTGCCAGCAGTATATCAGGGGATCAGCCCCAGCATTTT
TRBJ2-1,TRBV29-1,NA,few,CSVALQGNNEQFF,TGCAGCGTTGCGTTACAGGGAAACAATGAGCAGTTCTTC
TRBJ2-5,TRBV7-6,TRBD2,NA,CASSSNGLAGETQYF,TGTGCCAGCAGCTCTAATGGACTAGCGGGAGAGACCCAGTACTTC
TRBJ2-1,TRBV9,TRBD2,NA,CASSALLANNEQFF,TGTGCCAGCAGCGCATTACTAGCGAACAATGAGCAGTTCTTC
TRBJ1-5,TRBV24-1,NA,many,CATSGQGNQPQHF,TGTGCCACCAGTGGGCAGGGGAATCAGCCCCAGCATTTT
TRBJ2-5,TRBV20-1,NA,NA,CSAVGGETQYF,TGCAGTGCCGTCGGAGGGGAGACCCAGTACTTC
TRBJ1-5,TRBV5-5,NA,few,CASSLDGSYSNQPQHF,TGTGCCAGCAGCTTGGATGGAAGCTATAGCAATCAGCCCCAGCATTTT
TRBJ2-3,TRBV11-3,NA,few,CASSLLSGGIADTQYF,TGTGCCAGCAGCTTATTGAGCGGCGGGATAGCAGATACGCAGTATTTT
TRBJ1-1,TRBV28,NA,NA,CASSFGRMLKTEAFF,TGTGCCAGCAGTTTCGGACGGATGCTAAAAACTGAAGCTTTCTTT
TRBJ2-5,TRBV5-4,NA,NA,CASSPRGEGETQYF,TGTGCCAGCAGTCCTCGAGGGGAAGGAGAGACCCAGTACTTC
TRBJ2-4,TRBV20-1,NA,NA,CSASRHLGDKNIQYF,TGCAGTGCTAGTAGACACCTTGGAGACAAAAACATTCAGTACTTC
TRBJ2-7,TRBV28,NA,NA,CASRSPGPGYEQYF,TGTGCCAGCAGAAGTCCAGGCCCTGGCTACGAGCAGTACTTC
TRBJ2-7,TRBV6-2/TRBV6-3,NA,few,CASSYGASGSYEQYF,TGTGCCAGCAGTTACGGGGCTAGTGGATCCTACGAGCAGTACTTC
TRBJ2-2,TRBV7-2,NA,NA,CASSLGLGTGGELFF,TGTGCCAGCAGCTTAGGTTTAGGGACGGGTGGGGAGCTGTTTTTT
TRBJ1-3,TRBV7-6,NA,few,CASSPAGERGNTIYF,TGTGCCAGCAGCCCGGCAGGGGAACGGGGAAACACCATATATTTT
TRBJ2-1,TRBV20-1,TRBD2,NA,CSADLALAGVNEQFF,TGCAGTGCTGACCTCGCCCTAGCGGGAGTAAATGAGCAGTTCTTC
TRBJ2-3,TRBV29-1,TRBD2,NA,CSASKRGHTDTQYF,TGCAGCGCCTCGAAGCGGGGTCACACAGATACGCAGTATTTT
TRBJ2-3,TRBV28,NA,NA,CASSFGVGGTDTQYF,TGTGCCAGCAGTTTCGGGGTGGGGGGCACAGATACGCAGTATTTT
TRBJ2-1,TRBV2,NA,NA,CASSVRYNEQFF,TGTGCCAGCAGTGTCCGCTACAATGAGCAGTTCTTC
TRBJ2-7,TRBV5-6,NA,few,CASSQDAGEQYF,TGTGCCAGCAGCCAAGACGCCGGCGAGCAGTACTTC
TRBJ1-6,TRBV7-6,NA,NA,CASSLDVGNSPLHF,TGTGCCAGCAGCTTAGATGTGGGGAATTCACCCCTCCACTTT
TRBJ2-2,TRBV14,NA,NA,CASSQPIGVGTGELFF,TGTGCCAGCAGCCAGCCCATTGGGGTTGGCACCGGGGAGCTGTTTTTT
TRBJ2-1,TRBV7-7,TRBD1,few,CASSPGQGSSEQFF,TGTGCTAGTTCGCCGGGACAGGGGTCCAGTGAGCAGTTCTTC
TRBJ2-5,TRBV3-1,TRBD2,NA,CASSPWTSGSETQYF,TGTGCCAGCAGCCCCTGGACTAGCGGGAGTGAGACCCAGTACTTC
TRBJ2-3,TRBV3-1,NA,NA,CASSQGWGTDTQYF,TGTGCCAGCAGCCAAGGTTGGGGCACAGATACGCAGTATTTT
TRBJ2-4,TRBV7-8,NA,few,CASSLSRAEAKNIQYF,TGTGCCAGCAGCTTATCCCGCGCGGAAGCCAAAAACATTCAGTACTTC
TRBJ2-1,TRBV7-6,NA,few,CASSLDWSYNEQFF,TGTGCCAGCAGCTTAGATTGGTCCTACAATGAGCAGTTCTTC
TRBJ1-1,TRBV30,NA,NA,CAWSSENTEAFF,TGTGCCTGGAGTTCAGAGAACACTGAAGCTTTCTTT